This T cell receptor (beta chain) was identified in a study of post-analysis software for immune sequencing data. Study observations and caveats: About five TRBV segments were more frequent in patients than controls; TRBV5-6, TRBV5-1 and TRBV20-1 belonged to this group. Normalized Chao1 diversity was significantly reduced in patients versus controls. Samples prepared in the same batch strongly co-clustered by F measure.

Every TCR beta cDNA library bore unique molecular identifiers. T cells numbering about 0.95 to 10 million gave rise to a few hundred thousand cDNA molecules. MiXCR, applied by TCRdb to the PCR reads, yields one record per CDR3 protein. The data hold over 250,000 distinct CDR3 sequences, with just over 35% observed a single time. The germline V gene encodes CDR1 SGHTA and CDR2 FQGNSA. CDR3 length equals 18 residues. Trimming cost V 5 bases and J 4 bases; bases outside gene matches: 14. Concerning this clonotype itself: Its antigen is still unknown.

The sequence came from a girl aged 5-17 years with multiple sclerosis. V is TRBV7-2 and J is TRBJ2-1; TRBD2 agrees at 10 bases. Material: blood. This chain's CDR3 is CASSDEGSGGPTYNEQFF. The CDR3 coding sequence is TGTGCCAGCAGCGACGAGGGTAGCGGGGGGCCTACTTACAATGAGCAGTTCTTC.